The clone carrying this TCR beta chain appeared a single time. The antigen remains undetermined. Normal breast often needed roughly 100-310 mg of tissue for enough DNA. This sample is drawn from a study of early stage breast cancer tumors. Study outcomes and limitations: Comparing each tissue with blood distinguished tumor from normal in most of the 16 patients.

Clones were read by immunoSEQ multiplex PCR, and TCRdb kept only the in-frame ones, dropping some. The profile shows several thousand clones, over 70% of them singletons. This CDR3 has 18 residues. CDR1 is KGHSH, CDR2 LQKENI, per germline. V dropped 1 base and J dropped 3 bases, with 18 bases sitting between them. V gene TRBV18 combines with J gene TRBJ2-2; TRBD1 might be the D (5 bases). This sequence originates from a person in their sixties or seventies with breast cancer. The source material was normal breast tissue next to the tumor. CDR3 DNA: TGTGCCAGCTCACCACTCGCCCGAGACAGAACCTACACCGGGGAGCTGTTTTTT. Amino acid sequence: CASSPLARDRTYTGELFF. Combining the CDR3 with reference TRBV18 and TRBJ2-2 gives the whole variable domain NAGVMQNPRHLVRRRGQEARLRCSPMKGHSHVYWYRQLPEEGLKFMVYLQKENIIDESGMPKERFSAEFPKEGPSILRIQQVVRGDSAAYFCASSPLARDRTYTGELFFGEGSRLTVL.